These 6 T cell receptor beta chains were sequenced from one sample in a study of cytomegalovirus exposure and HLA in healthy donors. Sequencing used immunoSEQ multiplex PCR; TCRdb keeps in-frame clones, though not all of them. There are roughly 270,000 clones in the sample; more than 75% occur only once, and approximately 0.94% lies in the top ten. The sample was PBMCs. These receptor sequences come from a woman between 18 and 29 years old in good health and CMV-seronegative.

This rearrangement joins TRBV9 to TRBJ2-2, with 10 bases lining up with TRBD1. The CDR3 loop spans 18 amino acids. Germline V lookup: CDR1 SGDLS, CDR2 YYNGEE. V was pared by 2 bases and J by 0 bases, with 7 bases of the junction left unmatched. DNA for the CDR3: TGTGCCAGCAGCGTGACCGGACAGGGGGTTTCGAACACCGGGGAGCTGTTTTTT. The encoded protein is CASSVTGQGVSNTGELFF.

V is TRBV13 and J is TRBJ2-1, with 7 bases fitting TRBD2. The CDR3 is 16 amino acids. Germline lookup yields CDR1 PRHDT and CDR2 FYEKMQ (reference sequence). V lost 5 bases and J lost 2; bases outside the gene matches: 9. CDR3 nucleotides: TGTGCCAGCAGCGGGGCGGGGGAGGGCCCCTACAATGAGCAGTTCTTC. Protein sequence: CASSGAGEGPYNEQFF. The full variable domain, its missing parts supplied by reference TRBV13 and TRBJ2-1, is AAGVIQSPRHLIKEKRETATLKCYPIPRHDTVYWYQQGPGQDPQFLISFYEKMQSDKGSIPDRFSAQQFSDYHSELNMSSLELGDSALYFCASSGAGEGPYNEQFFGPGTRLTVL.

The chain carries TRBV25-1 and TRBJ2-3; TRBD2 aligns across 7 bases. The CDR3 runs 13 residues. The germline V gene encodes CDR1 MGHDK and CDR2 SYGVNS. V shed 6 bases, J shed 4 bases, and the junction held 4 bases outside the gene matches. The CDR3 DNA reads TGTGCCAGCAGGGGCGGGAGTCCAGATACGCAGTATTTT. Translating gives CASRGGSPDTQYF.

This chain links TRBV19 with TRBJ1-1; D is possibly TRBD1 (6 bases). CDR3 length equals 15 residues. Germline lookup yields CDR1 LNHDA and CDR2 SQIVND (reference sequence). V lost 7 bases and J 4 bases, leaving 19 bases between the germline ends. The CDR3 loop reads CASMAGGGAVTEAFF. CDR3 coding DNA: TGTGCCAGTATGGCCGGTGGGGGGGCGGTCACTGAAGCTTTCTTT.

This chain uses TRBV27 with TRBJ2-7, with 9 bases aligning to TRBD1. The CDR3 has 14 amino acids. CDR1 is MNHEY and CDR2 is SMNVEV in the germline V gene (reference sequence). After removal of 4 bases from V and 2 bases from J, the junction contained 3 bases not matched to a gene. The CDR3 region has the DNA TGTGCCAGCAGTTACGACAGGGGGACCTACGAGCAGTACTTC. This translates into CASSYDRGTYEQYF.

This chain uses TRBV28 with TRBJ2-7; no definite D call. CDR3 length: 15 residues. Trimming shortened V by 4 bases and J by 0 bases, and 13 bases separated the two germline ends. Germline values: CDR1 MDHEN, CDR2 SYDVKM. CDR3 in amino acids: CASSSLGASSYEQYF. The DNA for the CDR3 is TGTGCCAGCAGTTCCCTGGGTGCTAGCTCCTACGAGCAGTACTTC.